The 20 T cell receptor beta chains below were found in one sample sequenced in a study of blood T cell repertoires in COVID-19. Only in-frame clones appear in the TCRdb table, and some are missing; sequencing was by immunoSEQ multiplex PCR. Of 110,000 to 150,000 clones listed, about four fifths are singletons. The specimen was peripheral blood. The receptors shown here come from a human donor in a cohort sampled during active COVID-19.

This clone was observed a few times. V gene TRBV6-2 or TRBV6-3 combines with J gene TRBJ1-5, with D perhaps TRBD1 (5 bases). The CDR3 loop spans 15 amino acids. The ends were cut back, 3 bases at V and 9 bases at J, with 18 bases in the middle. Germline CDR1 is MNHEY and CDR2 is SVGEGT. This CDR3 is CASSYGAGGGMPQHF. The CDR3 DNA follows: TGTGCCAGCAGTTATGGGGCGGGTGGAGGGATGCCCCAGCATTTT.

This chain uses TRBV12-3 or TRBV12-4 with TRBJ1-1, with 7 nucleotides matching TRBD1. V was clipped by 7 bases and J by 3 bases; unmatched bases: 5. This CDR3 contains 13 residues. CDR3: CASTLTGDTEAFF. CDR3 DNA: TGTGCCAGCACCCTCACAGGGGACACTGAAGCTTTCTTT.

This clone was recorded once. V gene TRBV9 combines with J gene TRBJ1-1; perhaps TRBD1 as D (6 bases). Germline V gene sequence: CDR1 SGDLS, CDR2 YYNGEE. The CDR3 runs to 12 residues. The V end was cut by 0 bases, the J end by 11 bases, with 11 bases between. CDR3 sequence: CASSVEWGQAFF. The CDR3 nucleotides are TGTGCCAGCAGCGTAGAGTGGGGGCAGGCTTTCTTT.

The rearrangement joins TRBV2 to TRBJ1-2, with TRBD1 matching 8 bases. The CDR3 has 13 residues. Germline CDR1 and CDR2: SNHLY and FYNNEI. V was clipped by 5 bases and J by 7 bases; unmatched bases: 6. CDR3 sequence reads: CASSPDRAAGYTF. CDR3 nucleotides: TGTGCCAGCAGTCCGGACAGGGCCGCTGGCTACACCTTC.

The gene calls are TRBV10-3 and TRBJ1-3, with 8 bases that match TRBD1. The germline V gene has CDR1 ENHRY and CDR2 SYGVKD. Trimming took 0 bases from V and 6 from J; bases not matched to a gene: 4. This CDR3 is 15 amino acids long. The CDR3 is CAISESGTGINTIYF. In DNA form, the CDR3 reads TGTGCCATCAGTGAGTCGGGGACAGGCATAAACACCATATATTTT.

The chain recombines TRBV2 with TRBJ1-2; 8 positions match TRBD1. The CDR3 is 15 amino acids. Germline CDR1 SNHLY, CDR2 FYNNEI. V trimming: 7 bases; J trimming: 0 bases; junction bases outside the gene matches: 7. This chain's CDR3 is CASMKDRAANYGYTF. In DNA form, the CDR3 reads TGTGCCAGCATGAAGGACAGGGCAGCTAACTATGGCTACACCTTC.

The V and J genes are TRBV7-2 and TRBJ2-7; the D gene is possibly TRBD2 (6 bases). The CDR3 has 16 amino acids. CDR1 and CDR2 (germline): SGHTA, FQGNSA. V was cut by 4 bases and J by 0 bases, with 16 bases left in between. This CDR3 is CASSSMEGRSSYEQYF. The DNA for the CDR3 is TGTGCCAGCAGCTCCATGGAGGGGCGGAGCTCCTACGAGCAGTACTTC. The full variable domain, with the rest looked up from reference TRBV7-2 and TRBJ2-7, is GAGVSQSPSNKVTEKGKDVELRCDPISGHTALYWYRQSLGQGLEFLIYFQGNSAPDKSGLPSDRFSAERTGGSVSTLTIQRTQQEDSAVYLCASSSMEGRSSYEQYFGPGTRLTVT.

This chain links TRBV11-2 with TRBJ2-7; tentatively, D is TRBD2 (6 bases). The CDR3 loop spans 15 amino acids. From germline, CDR1 is SGHAT and CDR2 FQNNGV. V was cut by 5 bases and J by 1 base, with 15 bases left in between. The CDR3, as DNA: TGTGCCAGCAGCCCGGAGGGATTTGGTTCCTACGAGCAGTACTTC. Translated, it gives CASSPEGFGSYEQYF.

The genes are TRBV7-3 and TRBJ2-2; D uncertain. The germline V gene encodes CDR1 SGHTA and CDR2 FQGTGA. V shed 5 bases and J shed 6 bases, with 13 bases lying between them. This CDR3 is 14 amino acids long. CDR3 loop: CASSPQMASGELFF. CDR3 coding DNA: TGTGCCAGCAGCCCCCAGATGGCCTCCGGGGAGCTGTTTTTT.

The chain uses TRBV10-3 and TRBJ1-5, with D possibly TRBD1 on 5 matching bases. The CDR3 length is 12 residues. CDR1 and CDR2 (germline): ENHRY, SYGVKD. The V gene lost 7 bases and the J gene lost 4 bases, with 8 bases spanning the gap. CDR3 coding DNA: TGTGCCATCAAACAGGAGAATCAGCCCCAGCATTTT. Protein: CAIKQENQPQHF.

This clone has only one observation. The J gene is TRBJ1-1, the V gene TRBV6-2 or TRBV6-3; D is possibly TRBD1 (5 bases). The CDR3 consists of 14 residues. Germline values: CDR1 MNHEY, CDR2 SVGEGT. V gave up 5 bases and J gave up 1 base, with 11 bases separating them. The CDR3 DNA follows: TGTGCCAGCAGTCCCCAGGGTGAGAACACTGAAGCTTTCTTT. Protein sequence: CASSPQGENTEAFF.

The chain employs TRBV28 and TRBJ1-5, with 11 bases that match TRBD1. The CDR3 extends over 15 amino acids. Germline trimming cut 6 bases from V and 1 base from J; bases unmatched to any gene: 2. In germline, CDR1 is MDHEN, CDR2 SYDVKM. As DNA, the CDR3 is TGTGCCAGCAGGGGGGACAGGGGGAGCAATCAGCCCCAGCATTTT. This codes for CASRGDRGSNQPQHF.

The sample holds a few counts of this clone. J is TRBJ2-2 and V is TRBV24-1, with TRBD1 identical over 8 bases. The CDR3 is 15 amino acids. The V segment lost 3 bases and the J segment 6 bases; nucleotides outside the gene matches: 5. CDR1 and CDR2 (germline): KGHDR, SFDVKD. The CDR3: CATSDGQGSAGELFF. CDR3 nucleotides: TGTGCCACCAGTGATGGACAGGGATCGGCCGGGGAGCTGTTTTTT.

CDR3 region: CASSAGTGRYNEQFF. In DNA, the CDR3 is TGTGCCAGCAGCGCGGGGACAGGGCGCTACAATGAGCAGTTCTTC. This sequence joins TRBV9 and TRBJ2-1, with 9 nucleotides matching TRBD1. The V and J ends lost 3 bases and 3 bases, in that order; junction bases with no gene match: 4. The CDR3 length is 15 residues. Looked up from germline, CDR1 is SGDLS and CDR2 is YYNGEE.

This chain uses TRBV5-1 with TRBJ2-7; 7 positions agree with TRBD1. The J segment lost 4 bases and the V segment lost 3 bases, leaving 7 bases of the junction unmatched. The CDR3 has 14 amino acids. Germline V gene data show CDR1 as SGHRS and CDR2 as YFSETQ. DNA for the CDR3: TGCGCCAGCAGCTCCCGACAGGGAGATTACGAGCAGTACTTC. Translating it yields CASSSRQGDYEQYF.

This chain joins TRBV6-5 and TRBJ1-1, with a possible D match to TRBD1 (5 bases). Trimming pared 6 bases from V and 2 bases from J, leaving 16 bases between. CDR3 length equals 15 residues. CDR1 is MNHEY and CDR2 is SVGAGI in the germline V gene. Here the CDR3 reads CASSQQEYANTEAFF. CDR3 nucleotide sequence: TGTGCCAGCAGCCAACAGGAATACGCTAACACTGAAGCTTTCTTT.

The V call is TRBV19, the J call TRBJ1-2; D remains ambiguous. Germline CDR1 and CDR2: LNHDA and SQIVND (reference sequence). V was trimmed by 1 base and J by 8 bases, leaving 11 bases between them. The CDR3 is 13 residues long. CDR3 sequence reads: CASSIGVVGGYTF. The CDR3 coding sequence is TGTGCCAGTAGTATAGGAGTGGTGGGCGGCTACACCTTC.

The chain couples TRBV27 to TRBJ2-3, with a weak D call TRBD1 (6 bases). Between the trimmed V and J ends, which lost 0 bases and 4 bases, there was a span of 8 bases. This CDR3 is built from 14 residues. Germline-derived CDR1 and CDR2 are MNHEY and SMNVEV (reference sequence). The CDR3 DNA reads as TGTGCCAGCAGTTTATCCAGGGGAGCAGATACGCAGTATTTT. Amino acids: CASSLSRGADTQYF.

V and J are TRBV6-5 and TRBJ1-5, with 10 bases identical to TRBD1. With V trimmed by 5 bases and J by 7 bases, 5 bases remained unmatched. This CDR3 has 14 amino acids. Germline CDR1 is MNHEY and CDR2 is SVGAGI. The CDR3 region is CASSRQGAGQPQHF. The CDR3 nucleotides read TGTGCCAGCAGTCGACAGGGGGCGGGACAGCCCCAGCATTTT.

The V and J genes are TRBV11-3 and TRBJ1-1, with D unresolved. Germline V gives CDR1 SGHNT, CDR2 YENEEA. V lost 6 bases and J 4 bases, leaving 15 bases between the germline ends. CDR3 length: 14 residues. The CDR3 DNA reads as TGTGCCAGCAGTGCGCCCGGCTACAGCACTGAAGCTTTCTTT. It translates to CASSAPGYSTEAFF.